This TCR beta chain comes out of a study of blood T cell repertoires in COVID-19 (dated by TCRdb to between 2020 and 2021). Background on the whole study: Collaborator samples came from the United States, Italy and Spain and covered acute and convalescent phases of COVID-19. The material from the prospective study consisted of cDNA or gDNA derived from T cells, B-cell-depleted T cells, or PBMCs. Subjects who had been exposed to COVID-19, were actively infected with it, or had recovered from it provided the deeply sampled blood TCRbeta repertoires that made up the dataset. The repertoires were made available in a free public database intended to serve as a resource for research on the immune response to SARS-CoV-2. The samples were drawn from two sources: the first 160 participants of the ongoing ImmuneRACE study, and over 1,000 subjects contributed by 6 global collaborators. A de-identified subject ID, COVID-19 status, age in years and sex were almost always included in the sample metadata. Where HLA class I and class II types were available, the types were taken from metadata supplied by the sample provider, not from assay-based typing.

The research as a whole found: How much clinical and demographic metadata was included differed by source and by participant, and the metadata was provided uncurated.

The immunoSEQ Assay, a bias-controlled multiplex PCR, was used to amplify TCRbeta CDR3 regions from genomic DNA. In the source study's methods: The number of nucleated cells in each sample was estimated by amplification of reference gene primers within the assay. To quantify the absolute abundance of each unique TCRbeta CDR3 rearrangement, sequence reads were collapsed and filtered. For each sample, productive Simpson clonality was calculated as the square root of Simpson's diversity index across productive rearrangements. TCRdb's version of the immuneACCESS table is confined to in-frame rearrangements and falls short of the full clone set. An unresolved V gene accounts for under half of the shortfall where checked; the remainder is of unknown origin. V and J calls and clone size are those listed in that table; D and trimming were worked out from the DNA. This sample comprises about 300,000 clones, 70% to 90% of them detected only once. Roughly 9% of the sample belongs to the ten largest clones.

Worth noting for this clone: Its cognate antigen has yet to be identified. Base qualities are not provided; no much larger clone lies one nucleotide away.

The V end gives up 4 bases and the J end 0 bases, leaving 4 bases in the junction not matched to a gene. The CDR3 goes from the cysteine to the phenylalanine over 16 residues. Only the CDR3 region is kept as DNA, spanning 48 bases read in frame from base 1. Based on the germline V gene, the CDR1 and CDR2 sequences are SGDLS and YYNGEE. Collaborating institutions collected whole blood in K2EDTA tubes following their own protocols. Collaborator samples were shipped for TCRbeta analysis as frozen whole blood, isolated PBMCs, or DNA extracted from either sample type. The sequenced material came from peripheral blood. This clonotype originated in a young man with active or convalescent COVID-19. This chain is built from TRBV9 and TRBJ1-1, with 12 central nucleotides matching TRBD1. DNA sequence: TGTGCCAGCAGCCTGGGGACAGGGGGCTTGAACACTGAAGCTTTCTTT. The resulting protein is CASSLGTGGLNTEAFF.